The entry that follows covers one T cell receptor beta chain sequence. The antigen is unknown. No DNA is shown, since the ends of the CDR3 on it are uncertain; the CDR3 is the one TCRdb lists. This entry is derived from a study of T cells after yellow fever vaccination. Broader study findings: Across the CD4 and CD8 compartments, a small share of clonotypes was present in both. It was the secondary response that reached its peak faster, day 5 versus 15, but it was weaker. Any FACS-sorted repertoire could hold abundant clonotypes that contaminate it from the bulk population.

The CDR3 is made up of 19 amino acids, end residues included. CDR1 DFQATT and CDR2 SNEGSKA come from the germline V gene (reference sequence). As TCR cDNA was made by 5'RACE template switching, a universal primer site and UMIs were added. Each CDR3 protein gets one entry after TCRdb re-called the 5' RACE reads with MiXCR. Altogether approximately 300,000 distinct CDR3 sequences are present, roughly 10% being singletons, with the ten largest covering about 3.3%. Sequences were derived from CD4+ T cells sorted from PBMCs, sampled 45 days after the yellow fever booster vaccination. The source is a man aged 18 to 29 who received the YFV17D yellow fever vaccine. The chain carries TRBV20-1 and TRBJ2-2; the tabulated D call, TRBD1, remains unverified against the DNA. Here the CDR3 reads CSAPVAGGGLYNTGELFFF.